This TCR beta chain was obtained from a study of T cell responses to AZD1222 COVID-19 vaccine. Study results and limitations: Clonal diversity may have been underestimated in mostly white British donors.

Comment on this clone: What it binds is not known.

Using immunoSEQ multiplex PCR, the repertoire was profiled, and TCRdb retains in-frame clones only, with some absent. The sample has around 130,000 clones; about 88% are singletons. Trimming removed 4 bases from V and 4 bases from J, with 16 bases in between. The CDR3 extends over 15 amino acids. Germline-derived CDR1 and CDR2 are LGHDT and YNNKEL (reference sequence). The sample consisted of peripheral blood, taken 28 days after the second AZD1222 dose. The chain combines TRBV3-1 (or the pseudogene TRBV3-2) with TRBJ1-1, with a tentative D call TRBD1 (5 bases). The clonotype originates from an adult who received the AZD1222 COVID-19 vaccine. CDR3 amino acids: CASSPPRGLGTEAFF. The DNA of the CDR3 is TGTGCCAGCAGCCCCCCCCGGGGACTAGGCACTGAAGCTTTCTTT.